Below are 7 T cell receptor beta chains sequenced from a single sample in a study of shared clonotypes between healthy human individuals. Repertoires were generated with immunoSEQ multiplex PCR, while TCRdb's copy carries only in-frame clones and drops some. The repertoire includes approximately 640,000 clones, 72% of them detected once, and around 2% sits in the top ten. Specimen: memory CD4+ T cells sorted from blood. As for subset: CD45RA-negative fraction. The source of these receptors is a woman aged 25 to 39 in good health.

The rearrangement uses TRBV4-2 and TRBJ1-5; D unresolved. The V and J ends lost 0 bases and 1 base respectively, with 4 bases between them. The germline V gene encodes CDR1 LGHNA and CDR2 YNFKEQ. The length of the CDR3 is 14 residues. The CDR3: CASSQEQSNQPQHF. DNA for the CDR3: TGTGCCAGCAGCCAAGAACAGAGCAATCAGCCCCAGCATTTT.

The rearrangement links TRBV11-1 to TRBJ2-1; D possibly matches TRBD1 or TRBD2 (6 bases each). CDR1 and CDR2 (germline): SGHAT, FQDESV (reference sequence). With 5 bases removed from V and 13 bases from J, the gap between germline ends came to 15 bases. This CDR3 has 12 residues. The CDR3 sequence: CASSLGGPTQFF. The CDR3 bases are TGTGCCAGCAGCCTGGGGGGCCCTACCCAGTTCTTC.

Written as DNA, the CDR3 is TGCGCCAGCAGCTTGACTAACCAAGAGACCCAGTACTTC. It yields the protein CASSLTNQETQYF. This chain uses TRBV5-1 with TRBJ2-5; D is unclear. Germline CDR1 is SGHRS and CDR2 is YFSETQ. This CDR3 spans 13 amino acids. V shed 1 base and J shed 0 bases, with 4 bases lying between them.

The chain is built from TRBV4-1 and TRBJ1-4; 12 bases agree with TRBD1. This CDR3 comprises 18 residues. J lost 3 bases, V lost 4 bases, and 9 bases had no gene match. The germline gives CDR1 MGHRA, CDR2 YSYEKL. The CDR3 nucleotides read TGCGCCAGCAGCCGAAGGCCGGGACAGGGGGCTGCTAATGAAAAACTGTTTTTT. Translation: CASSRRPGQGAANEKLFF.

This chain connects TRBV5-1 to TRBJ2-2, with TRBD1 identical over 7 bases. Germline V gene lookup returns CDR1 SGHRS and CDR2 YFSETQ. This CDR3 has 16 residues. V lost 4 bases to trimming and J lost 3 bases; unmatched junction nucleotides: 9. CDR3 in amino acids: CASSILPTGDTGELFF. The CDR3 nucleotides are TGCGCCAGCAGCATACTACCCACAGGGGACACCGGGGAGCTGTTTTTT.

The chain links TRBV11-2 to TRBJ2-3; D call uncertain. With 1 base removed from V and 6 bases from J, the gap between germline ends came to 8 bases. The CDR3 extends over 13 amino acids. The germline gives CDR1 SGHAT, CDR2 FQNNGV. This chain's CDR3 is CASSLGPPDTQYF. The DNA of the CDR3 is TGTGCCAGCAGCTTAGGCCCTCCGGATACGCAGTATTTT. The whole variable domain, remainder taken from reference TRBV11-2 and TRBJ2-3, is EAGVAQSPRYKIIEKRQSVAFWCNPISGHATLYWYQQILGQGPKLLIQFQNNGVVDDSQLPKDRFSAERLKGVDSTLKIQPAKLEDSAVYLCASSLGPPDTQYFGPGTRLTVL.

The CDR3 DNA follows: TGTGCCAGCAGCGCTGGGACGAAGCAAGAGACCCAGTACTTC. Protein: CASSAGTKQETQYF. The rearrangement links TRBV2 to TRBJ2-5, with D possibly being TRBD1 or TRBD2 (5 bases each). CDR3 length equals 14 residues. Germline V gives CDR1 SNHLY, CDR2 FYNNEI. Trimming left V 6 bases short and J 2 bases short, with 13 bases between. The full variable domain, with the rest looked up from reference TRBV2 and TRBJ2-5, is EPEVTQTPSHQVTQMGQEVILRCVPISNHLYFYWYRQILGQKVEFLVSFYNNEISEKSEIFDDQFSVERPDGSNFTLKIRSTKLEDSAMYFCASSAGTKQETQYFGPGTRLLVL.